Each of the 21 T cell receptor beta chains below was sequenced from the same sample in a study of blood T cell repertoires in COVID-19. The repertoire was sequenced with immunoSEQ multiplex PCR; TCRdb's copy has only in-frame clones and lacks some. The repertoire includes some 330,000 clones, around 87% of them detected once, and around 2% sits in the top ten. Sequenced material: PBMCs or T cells enriched from blood (not recorded which). The receptor source for this set is a man between 35 and 55 years old in a cohort exposed to, infected with or recovered from COVID-19 (not recorded which).

The chain is built from TRBV20-1 and TRBJ2-1; weak D call: TRBD2 (5 bases). The V end lost 3 bases, the J end lost 9 bases, and 9 bases lay between the germline ends. In germline, CDR1 is DFQATT, CDR2 SNEGSKA (reference sequence). The CDR3 spans 11 residues. The DNA for the CDR3 is TGCAGTGCTAGCCTACGGGGTGAGCAGTTCTTC. Its protein product is CSASLRGEQFF.

This clone was recorded a few times. This chain uses TRBV14 with TRBJ2-7, with TRBD1 identical over 9 bases. Germline V gives CDR1 SGHDN, CDR2 FVKESK. The CDR3 spans 14 residues. V shed 4 bases, J shed 4 bases, and the junction held 5 bases outside the gene matches. This chain's CDR3 is CASSPDRGTYEQYF. The DNA of the CDR3 is TGTGCCAGCAGCCCGGACAGGGGAACTTACGAGCAGTACTTC.

The DNA of the CDR3 is TGTGCCAGTAGTATACGCGGGGGACTAGCGGGATCCGGGGAGCTGTTTTTT. Its translation: CASSIRGGLAGSGELFF. This rearrangement joins TRBV19 to TRBJ2-2, with TRBD2 matching over 13 bases. Trimming cost V 2 bases and J 6 bases; bases outside gene matches: 6. Germline CDR1 is LNHDA and CDR2 is SQIVND (reference sequence). This CDR3 is built from 17 residues.

This chain joins TRBV30 and TRBJ1-1; D possibly corresponds to TRBD1 (6 bases). The CDR3 length is 13 residues. The V and J ends lost 5 bases and 4 bases respectively, with 14 bases between them. CDR1 is GTSNPN, CDR2 SVGIG, per germline (reference sequence). The CDR3 loop reads CAWGTGKGTEAFF. CDR3 nucleotide sequence: TGTGCCTGGGGAACAGGGAAGGGCACTGAAGCTTTCTTT.

This sequence joins TRBV24-1 and TRBJ2-1; no firm D call. Germline lookup yields CDR1 KGHDR and CDR2 SFDVKD. This CDR3 region has 16 residues. V lost 0 bases to trimming and J lost 7 bases, with 15 bases between them. CDR3 sequence (DNA): TGTGCCACCAGTGATTTGTTATCCCCAGAAGTAAATGAGCAGTTCTTC. Protein: CATSDLLSPEVNEQFF.

The chain recombines TRBV30 with TRBJ2-7, with 10 bases lining up with TRBD1. Germline lookup yields CDR1 GTSNPN and CDR2 SVGIG (reference sequence). The CDR3 runs to 14 residues. Trimming at V came to 8 bases and at J to 3 bases, leaving 10 bases not matched to a gene. The CDR3 DNA reads as TGTGCCCTGGCGGCTTGGACAGGGGGCTACGAGCAGTACTTC. The encoded protein is CALAAWTGGYEQYF.

This chain connects TRBV30 to TRBJ2-2, with 13 nucleotides matching TRBD2. Germline assignment: CDR1 GTSNPN and CDR2 SVGIG (reference sequence). The CDR3 length is 16 residues. The ends lost 0 bases at V and 6 bases at J; junction bases unmatched: 4. CDR3 loop: CAWSVLGLAGAGELFF. CDR3 nucleotides: TGTGCCTGGAGTGTACTTGGACTAGCGGGAGCCGGGGAGCTGTTTTTT.

The chain joins TRBV27 to TRBJ1-6, with TRBD1 matching over 9 bases. The length of the CDR3 is 15 residues. Per germline, CDR1 MNHEY and CDR2 SMNVEV (reference sequence). V trimming: 6 bases; J trimming: 8 bases; junction bases outside the gene matches: 8. The CDR3 bases are TGTGCCAGCAGGTCACAGGGGGCGTTCCATTCACCCCTCCACTTT. Its protein is CASRSQGAFHSPLHF.

The V and J genes are TRBV7-7 and TRBJ2-2; D remains ambiguous. The germline gives CDR1 SSHAT, CDR2 FNYEAQ (reference sequence). This CDR3 has 15 residues. V lost 1 base to trimming and J lost 0 bases, with 6 bases between them. The CDR3 DNA sequence: TGTGCCAGCAGCTTAGAACAATCGAACACCGGGGAGCTGTTTTTT. This sequence encodes CASSLEQSNTGELFF.

This chain joins TRBV2 and TRBJ2-7, with unresolved D. Looked up from germline, CDR1 is SNHLY and CDR2 is FYNNEI. CDR3 length: 11 amino acids. The V gene lost 6 bases and the J gene lost 2 bases, with 5 bases spanning the gap. The CDR3: CASRETYEQYF. As DNA, the CDR3 is TGTGCCAGCAGGGAGACCTACGAGCAGTACTTC.

This clone appeared once. The chain joins TRBV10-3 to TRBJ1-1; TRBD1 aligns across 8 bases. CDR3 length: 13 residues. Germline values: CDR1 ENHRY, CDR2 SYGVKD. Trimming took 7 bases from V and 6 from J; bases not matched to a gene: 7. CDR3 sequence: CAIKTTGEAEAFF. The CDR3 DNA reads as TGTGCCATCAAAACGACAGGGGAGGCTGAAGCTTTCTTT.

J is TRBJ1-2 and V is TRBV5-4; D is unclear. CDR3 length: 15 amino acids. The V end lost 0 bases, the J end lost 1 base, and 10 bases lay between the germline ends. Germline V gene data show CDR1 as SGHNT and CDR2 as YYREEE (reference sequence). CDR3 amino acids: CASSLGERVNYGYTF. Written as DNA, the CDR3 is TGTGCCAGCAGCTTGGGGGAGAGAGTTAACTATGGCTACACCTTC.

The chain carries TRBV5-1 and TRBJ2-2; 10 bases align to TRBD2. Losses at the gene ends were 0 bases for V and 2 bases for J; bases not matched to a gene: 4. There are 17 residues in the CDR3. Germline values: CDR1 SGHRS, CDR2 YFSETQ. The CDR3 here is CASSLGGLAANTGELFF. The CDR3 coding sequence is TGCGCCAGCAGCTTGGGTGGACTAGCGGCTAACACCGGGGAGCTGTTTTTT.

The sample holds one count of this clone. This chain links TRBV30 with TRBJ2-7; 10 bases are shared with TRBD2. V dropped 4 bases and J dropped 0; count of bases not matched to a gene: 6. CDR1 is GTSNPN and CDR2 is SVGIG in the germline V gene (reference sequence). CDR3 size: 15 residues. The CDR3 loop is CAWTPTSGASYEQYF. The DNA of the CDR3 is TGTGCCTGGACCCCCACTAGCGGGGCCTCCTACGAGCAGTACTTC.

DNA of the CDR3: TGTGCCAGCAGCCGACAGGGGCGGAATGAGCAGTTCTTC. Translation gives CASSRQGRNEQFF. This sequence joins TRBV9 and TRBJ2-1; 8 nucleotides agree with TRBD1. J lost 7 bases, V lost 4 bases, and 4 bases had no gene match. The CDR3 has 13 residues. Per germline, CDR1 SGDLS and CDR2 YYNGEE.

V gene TRBV7-9 combines with J gene TRBJ2-1, with 10 nucleotides matching TRBD1. The germline gives CDR1 SEHNR, CDR2 FQNEAQ (reference sequence). This CDR3 has 15 residues. Trimming took 5 bases from V and 5 from J; bases not matched to a gene: 6. The CDR3 region is CASSLGQGIDNEQFF. As DNA, the CDR3 is TGTGCCAGCAGCCTGGGACAGGGGATTGACAATGAGCAGTTCTTC.

The chain combines TRBV19 with TRBJ2-4; D may be TRBD2 (5 bases). The CDR3 loop spans 15 amino acids. Trimming took off 1 base at V and 4 bases at J, with 11 bases between the two ends. In germline, CDR1 is LNHDA, CDR2 SQIVND (reference sequence). For the CDR3, the DNA is TGTGCCAGTAGTATAGGCGCCGGGGAAAAAAACATTCAGTACTTC. It yields the protein CASSIGAGEKNIQYF.

The V gene is TRBV9, the J gene TRBJ2-1; 12 positions agree with TRBD2. The V and J ends lost 3 bases and 15 bases, in that order; junction bases with no gene match: 7. There are 13 residues in the CDR3. In germline, CDR1 is SGDLS, CDR2 YYNGEE. DNA of the CDR3: TGTGCCAGCAGCGAGGGACTAGCGGGTACAAGGTTCTTC. Its protein is CASSEGLAGTRFF.

The rearrangement links TRBV28 to TRBJ2-7, with D possibly being TRBD1 (5 bases). Trimming cost V 3 bases and J 4 bases, with 7 bases left between them. Germline V gene data show CDR1 as MDHEN and CDR2 as SYDVKM. The CDR3 length is 12 residues. CDR3 sequence (DNA): TGTGCCAGCAGTTTTCAGGGATACGAGCAGTACTTC. Residues: CASSFQGYEQYF. Complete variable domain (other parts from reference TRBV28 and TRBJ2-7): DVKVTQSSRYLVKRTGEKVFLECVQDMDHENMFWYRQDPGLGLRLIYFSYDVKMKEKGDIPEGYSVSREKKERFSLILESASTNQTSMYLCASSFQGYEQYFGPGTRLTVT.

The V and J genes are TRBV19 and TRBJ1-5; D is uncertain. Trimming left V 7 bases short and J 10 bases short, with 17 bases between. Germline V CDR1 and CDR2: LNHDA, SQIVND (reference sequence). This CDR3 is built from 13 residues. This chain's CDR3 is CASNPGLSYPQHF. DNA for the CDR3: TGTGCCAGTAATCCCGGACTGAGTTACCCCCAGCATTTT.

Regarding this clone: The identical CDR3 is also encoded by other nucleotide sequences in the sample. The chain uses TRBV27 and TRBJ1-1, with 8 bases fitting TRBD1. From germline, CDR1 is MNHEY and CDR2 SMNVEV (reference sequence). V lost 5 bases, J lost 1 base, and 3 bases stayed unmatched. The CDR3 is 14 amino acids. Here the CDR3 reads CASSPGTGNTEAFF. DNA of the CDR3: TGTGCCAGCAGTCCAGGGACAGGGAACACTGAAGCTTTCTTT.